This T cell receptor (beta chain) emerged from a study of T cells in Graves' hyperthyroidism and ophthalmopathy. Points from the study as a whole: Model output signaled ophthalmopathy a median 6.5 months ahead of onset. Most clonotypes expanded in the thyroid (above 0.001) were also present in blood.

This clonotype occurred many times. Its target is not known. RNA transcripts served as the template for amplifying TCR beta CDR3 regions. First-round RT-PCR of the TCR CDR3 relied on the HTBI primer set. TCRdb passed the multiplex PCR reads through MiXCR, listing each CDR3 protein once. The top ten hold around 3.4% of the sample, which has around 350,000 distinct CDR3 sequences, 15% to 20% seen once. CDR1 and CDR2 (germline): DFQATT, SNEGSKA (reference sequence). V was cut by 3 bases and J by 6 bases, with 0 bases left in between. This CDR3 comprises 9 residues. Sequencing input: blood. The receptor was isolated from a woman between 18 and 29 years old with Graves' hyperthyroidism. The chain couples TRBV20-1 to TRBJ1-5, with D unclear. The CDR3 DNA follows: TGCAGTGCTAGTCAGCCCCAGCATTTT. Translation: CSASQPQHF.